This T cell receptor beta chain was sequenced during a study of OX40 agonist ivuxolimab in advanced cancers. Trimming left V 2 bases short and J 4 bases short, with 11 bases between. CDR1 is MNHEY, CDR2 SMNVEV, per germline (reference sequence). CDR3 length: 14 amino acids. Assay used: immunoSEQ multiplex PCR; TCRdb lists only in-frame clones, some missing. The repertoire holds 65,000 to 90,000 clones, with roughly 80% as singletons. V gene TRBV27 combines with J gene TRBJ1-2; perhaps TRBD1 as D (5 bases). The material was CD4+ or CD8+ T cells sorted from blood, obtained in a trial of the OX40 agonist ivuxolimab. This sequence originates from an adult with an advanced solid tumor such as melanoma, head and neck, liver or kidney cancer. The CDR3 here is CASSLKGPPYGYTF. CDR3 DNA: TGTGCCAGCAGTTTAAAGGGGCCTCCCTATGGCTACACCTTC.